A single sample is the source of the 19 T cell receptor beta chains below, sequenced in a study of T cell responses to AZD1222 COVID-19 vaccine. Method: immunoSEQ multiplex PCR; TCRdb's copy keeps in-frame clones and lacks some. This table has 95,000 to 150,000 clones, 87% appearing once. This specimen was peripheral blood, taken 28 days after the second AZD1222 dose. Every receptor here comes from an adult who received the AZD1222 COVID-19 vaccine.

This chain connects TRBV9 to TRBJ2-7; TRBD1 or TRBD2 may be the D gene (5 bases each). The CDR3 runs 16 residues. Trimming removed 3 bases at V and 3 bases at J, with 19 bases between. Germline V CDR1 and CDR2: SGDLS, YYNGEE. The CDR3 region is CASSAQGAGGDYEQYF. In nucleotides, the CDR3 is TGTGCCAGCAGCGCCCAGGGAGCAGGAGGCGACTACGAGCAGTACTTC.

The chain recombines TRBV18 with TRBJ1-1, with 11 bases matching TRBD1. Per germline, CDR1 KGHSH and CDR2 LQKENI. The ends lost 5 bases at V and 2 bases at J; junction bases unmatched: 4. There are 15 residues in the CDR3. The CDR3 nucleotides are TGTGCCAGCTCAACCGGACAGGGGGCAAACACTGAAGCTTTCTTT. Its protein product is CASSTGQGANTEAFF. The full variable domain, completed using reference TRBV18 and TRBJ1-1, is NAGVMQNPRHLVRRRGQEARLRCSPMKGHSHVYWYRQLPEEGLKFMVYLQKENIIDESGMPKERFSAEFPKEGPSILRIQQVVRGDSAAYFCASSTGQGANTEAFFGQGTRLTVV.

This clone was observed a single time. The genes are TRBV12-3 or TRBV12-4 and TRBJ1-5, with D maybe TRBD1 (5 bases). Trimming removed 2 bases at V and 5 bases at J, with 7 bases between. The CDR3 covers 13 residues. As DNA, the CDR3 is TGTGCCAGCAGTTTAACAGGTGATCAGCCCCAGCATTTT. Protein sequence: CASSLTGDQPQHF.

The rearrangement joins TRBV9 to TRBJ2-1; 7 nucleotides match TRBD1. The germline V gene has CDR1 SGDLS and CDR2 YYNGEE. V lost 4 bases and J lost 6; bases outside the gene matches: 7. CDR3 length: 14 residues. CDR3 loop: CASSLQGSLNEQFF. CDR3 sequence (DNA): TGTGCCAGCAGCTTACAGGGGTCCCTCAATGAGCAGTTCTTC.

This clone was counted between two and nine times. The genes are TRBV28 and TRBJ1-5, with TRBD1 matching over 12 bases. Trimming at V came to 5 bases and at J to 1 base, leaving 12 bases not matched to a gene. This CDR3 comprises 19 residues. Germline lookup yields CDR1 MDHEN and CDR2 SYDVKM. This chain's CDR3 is CASSANRDRGLWSNQPQHF. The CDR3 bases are TGTGCCAGCAGTGCCAACCGGGACAGGGGGCTTTGGAGCAATCAGCCCCAGCATTTT.

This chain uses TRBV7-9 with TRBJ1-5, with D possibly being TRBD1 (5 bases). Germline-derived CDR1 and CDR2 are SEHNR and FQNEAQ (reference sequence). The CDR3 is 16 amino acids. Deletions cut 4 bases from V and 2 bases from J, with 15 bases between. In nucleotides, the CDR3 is TGTGCCAGCAGCTCCGGGGACCTAGCAGGCAATCAGCCCCAGCATTTT. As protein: CASSSGDLAGNQPQHF.

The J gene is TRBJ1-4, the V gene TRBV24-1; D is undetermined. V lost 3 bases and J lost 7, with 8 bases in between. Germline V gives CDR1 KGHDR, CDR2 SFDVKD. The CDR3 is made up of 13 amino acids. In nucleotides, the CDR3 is TGTGCCACCAGTGATCTGGACGGTGAAAAACTGTTTTTT. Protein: CATSDLDGEKLFF.

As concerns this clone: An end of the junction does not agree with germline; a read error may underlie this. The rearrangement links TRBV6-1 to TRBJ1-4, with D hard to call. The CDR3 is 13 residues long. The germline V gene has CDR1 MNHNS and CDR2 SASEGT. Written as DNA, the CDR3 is TGTGCCAGCAGTGAAGCGTTAGGGTCGACGATGAGATTT. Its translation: CASSEALGSTMRF.

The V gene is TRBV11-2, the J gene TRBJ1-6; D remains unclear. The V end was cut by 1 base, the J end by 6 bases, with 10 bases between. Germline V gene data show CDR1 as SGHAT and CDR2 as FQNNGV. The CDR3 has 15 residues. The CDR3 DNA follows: TGTGCCAGCAGCTTAGTCTCAGAGCCTAATTCACCCCTCCACTTT. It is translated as CASSLVSEPNSPLHF.

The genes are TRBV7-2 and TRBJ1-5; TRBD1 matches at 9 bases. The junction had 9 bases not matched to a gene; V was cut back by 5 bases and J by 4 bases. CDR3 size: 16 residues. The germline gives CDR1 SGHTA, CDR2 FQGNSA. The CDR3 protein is CASSPYRGTGNQPQHF. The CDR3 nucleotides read TGTGCCAGCAGCCCTTATAGGGGGACAGGGAATCAGCCCCAGCATTTT.

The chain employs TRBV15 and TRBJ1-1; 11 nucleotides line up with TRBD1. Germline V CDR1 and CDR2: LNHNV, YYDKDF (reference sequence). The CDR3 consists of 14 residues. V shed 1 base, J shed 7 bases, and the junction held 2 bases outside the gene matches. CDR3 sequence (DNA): TGTGCCACCAGCAGAGGGGGACAGGGGGTTGAAGCTTTCTTT. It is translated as CATSRGGQGVEAFF.

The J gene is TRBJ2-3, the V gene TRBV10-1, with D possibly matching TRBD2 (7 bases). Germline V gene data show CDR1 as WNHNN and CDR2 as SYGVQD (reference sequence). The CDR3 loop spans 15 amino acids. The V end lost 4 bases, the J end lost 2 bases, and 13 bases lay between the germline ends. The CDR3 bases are TGCGCCAGCAGTGTGGGGGGGCCTTACACAGATACGCAGTATTTT. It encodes CASSVGGPYTDTQYF.

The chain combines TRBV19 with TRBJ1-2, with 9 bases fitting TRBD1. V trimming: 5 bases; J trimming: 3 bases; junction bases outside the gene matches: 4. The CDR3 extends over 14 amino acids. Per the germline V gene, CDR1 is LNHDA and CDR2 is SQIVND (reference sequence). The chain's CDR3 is CASSPQGADYGYTF. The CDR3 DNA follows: TGTGCCAGTAGTCCACAGGGGGCTGACTATGGCTACACCTTC.

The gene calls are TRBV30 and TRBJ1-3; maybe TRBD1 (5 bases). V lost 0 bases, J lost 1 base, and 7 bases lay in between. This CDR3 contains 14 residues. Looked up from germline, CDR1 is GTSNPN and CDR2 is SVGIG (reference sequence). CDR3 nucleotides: TGTGCCTGGAGTGTCGGGGGTTCTGGAAACACCATATATTTT. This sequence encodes CAWSVGGSGNTIYF.

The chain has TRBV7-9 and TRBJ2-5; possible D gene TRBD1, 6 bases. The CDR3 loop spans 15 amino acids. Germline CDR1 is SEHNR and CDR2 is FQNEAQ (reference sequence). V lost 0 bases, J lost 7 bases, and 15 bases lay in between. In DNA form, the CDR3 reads TGTGCCAGCAGCTTAGCAACAGGGCGCAGGGGGACCCAGTACTTC. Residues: CASSLATGRRGTQYF.

In DNA, the CDR3 is TGTGCCAGCAGCGCCCAGAGGGCAGGGACAGGAAACACCATATATTTT. Its protein product is CASSAQRAGTGNTIYF. The J gene is TRBJ1-3, the V gene TRBV7-3, with D possibly matching TRBD1 (6 bases). This CDR3 is built from 16 residues. Trimming removed 5 bases from V and 4 bases from J, with 18 bases in between. Looked up from germline, CDR1 is SGHTA and CDR2 is FQGTGA.

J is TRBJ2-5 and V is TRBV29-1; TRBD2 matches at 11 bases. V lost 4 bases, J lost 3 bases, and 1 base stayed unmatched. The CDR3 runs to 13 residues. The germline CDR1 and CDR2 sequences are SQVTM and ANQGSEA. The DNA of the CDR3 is TGCAGCGTTGCGACTAGCGGGGAAGAGACCCAGTACTTC. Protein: CSVATSGEETQYF.

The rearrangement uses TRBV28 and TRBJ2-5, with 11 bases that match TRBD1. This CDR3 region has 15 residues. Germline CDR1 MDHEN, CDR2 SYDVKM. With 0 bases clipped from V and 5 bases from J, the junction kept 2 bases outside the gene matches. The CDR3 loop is CASSLWGTGGETQYF. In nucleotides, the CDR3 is TGTGCCAGCAGTTTATGGGGGACAGGGGGGGAGACCCAGTACTTC.

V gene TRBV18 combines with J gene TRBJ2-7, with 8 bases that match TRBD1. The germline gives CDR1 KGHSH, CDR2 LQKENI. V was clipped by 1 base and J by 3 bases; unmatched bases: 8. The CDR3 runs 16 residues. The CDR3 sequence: CASSPRPTGVGYEQYF. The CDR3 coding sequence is TGTGCCAGCTCACCACGCCCGACAGGGGTCGGCTACGAGCAGTACTTC.